This record looks at one TCR beta chain sequence and its context. This clonotype was counted between two and nine times. Its cognate antigen has yet to be identified. Per-base qualities were not stored, and no clone one base away is much larger. In the germline V gene, CDR1 corresponds to LGHNA and CDR2 to YSLEER. The CDR3 holds 16 amino acids from the cysteine to the phenylalanine. The CDR3 DNA has 48 bases and is translated from base 1. The V end gives up 1 base and the J end 2 bases, leaving 8 bases in the junction not matched to a gene. These data originate in a study of blood T cells in healthy people across ages (dated by TCRdb to between 2015 and 2016). About the study as a whole: In model experiments, template switching captured roughly one uniquely barcoded TCR beta cDNA molecule for every two T cells. Donors of different ages were randomly distributed across sequencing lanes to avoid experimental bias. For two donors (one aged 18 to 30 and one aged 80 or older), the study analyzed two additional independent replicas of 1 million unique cDNA reads from the same blood draw. Age-related changes in TCR beta repertoire diversity were measured in the study by deep sequencing normalized with unique cDNA molecular identifiers. The donors were split into four age groups: young (average about 15 years), middle-aged (39), aged (62) and long-lived (approximately 80).

Donors were a few dozen systemically healthy Caucasian individuals from Russia aged roughly 6 to 100 years. Each donor gave 9.5 to 10 milliliters of peripheral blood, drawn into EDTA-treated Vacutainer tubes. Ficoll-Paque density-gradient centrifugation was used to isolate PBMCs, with at least 6.5 million per sample. Trizol reagent was used to extract total RNA from the PBMCs, yielding at least 5.5 micrograms per sample. For every donor, flow cytometry on a PBMC aliquot measured the percentage of naive CD45RAhigh/CD27high T cells. Preparation of the library involved 5' RACE. The listed sequencing device is Illumina HiSeq 2500. A second 7 to 11 cycle PCR used a sample-barcoded 5' primer and a J-beta primer mix. A unique molecular identifier was introduced onto each TCR beta cDNA molecule by a template-switch 5' adaptor carrying 12 random nucleotides. Each sample yielded at least 3 million CDR3-containing paired-end reads. First-strand cDNA was synthesized from all RNA with the Mint cDNA synthesis kit, primed by a TRBC-specific oligonucleotide. After uracil-DNA glycosylase treatment, a first 18-cycle PCR used universal primers M1SS and BC2_uni_R on all cDNA. The original pipeline was this. Normalization of each sample was performed by random selection of 1 million high-quality reads, each carrying a distinct molecular identifier. Instead of being binned into consensus sequences, reads with shared molecular identifiers were discarded. MiTCR, set to a Q25 quality threshold and the strictest error-elimination algorithm, was used for CDR3 identification, clonotype clustering and error correction. A nonparametric unseen species model using Euler transformation provided a lower-bound estimate of total TCR beta diversity. TCRdb passed the public sequencing reads through fastp at Q25 and MiXCR, retaining productive beta sequences. Identical CDR3 proteins give one entry, which carries the most common genes and DNA. The V and J calls were determined by TCRdb, not by the authors. The sample table contains approximately 1.5 million distinct CDR3 sequences; only one count was recorded for approximately 43% of them. The ten largest clones represent 4% of the sample.

General study outcomes and caveats: Compared with the aged group, the long-lived group had more naive CD4+ T cells, fewer expanded clones and increased TCR diversity, suggesting age selection. Total diversity estimates from one million sequenced T cells were considered lower bounds and underestimates. Because donor CMV infection status was unknown, age-related changes in expanded clonotypes were potentially confounded. The percentage of naive T cells measured by flow cytometry correlated strongly with observed TCR beta diversity. Since profiling was done on bulk unsorted PBMCs, naive and antigen-experienced compartments could not be conclusively compared. As age increased, observed TCR beta diversity per million T cells dropped in a roughly linear way, and a significant reduction was already evident by age roughly 36.

This receptor was taken from a woman between 18 and 29 years old in good health. Material: blood. The rearranged segments are TRBV4-3 and TRBJ2-7, with 7 middle bases fitting TRBD1. The CDR3 region: CASSQGDRVPPYEQYF. The nucleotides read TGCGCCAGCAGCCAAGGAGACAGGGTCCCCCCCTACGAGCAGTACTTC.